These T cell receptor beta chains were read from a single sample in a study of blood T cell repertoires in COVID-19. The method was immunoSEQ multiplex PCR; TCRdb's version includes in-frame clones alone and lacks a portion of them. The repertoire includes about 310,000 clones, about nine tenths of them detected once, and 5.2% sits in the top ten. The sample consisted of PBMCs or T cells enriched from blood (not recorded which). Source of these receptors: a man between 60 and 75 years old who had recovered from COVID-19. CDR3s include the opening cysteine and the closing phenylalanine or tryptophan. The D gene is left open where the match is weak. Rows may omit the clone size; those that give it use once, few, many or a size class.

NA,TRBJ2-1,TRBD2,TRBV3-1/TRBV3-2,TGTGCCAGCAGCCAACTTTGGCTAGCGGGCCACAATGAGCAGTTCTTC,CASSQLWLAGHNEQFF
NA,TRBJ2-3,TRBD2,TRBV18,TGTGCCAGCTCACCAACGGCTAGCGGGAGGGAAGCAGATACGCAGTATTTT,CASSPTASGREADTQYF
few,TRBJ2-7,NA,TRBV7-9,TGTGCCAGCAGCTTAGGTACGCCAGGGGGGTACGAGCAGTACTTC,CASSLGTPGGYEQYF
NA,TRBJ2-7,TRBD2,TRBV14,TGTGCCACCGGACTAGCGGGAGCCCACGAGCAGTACTTC,CATGLAGAHEQYF
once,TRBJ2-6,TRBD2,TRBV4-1,TGCGCCAGCAGCCGAGCGGGGCTAGCGGACCCCTCTGGGGCCAACGTCCTGACTTTC,CASSRAGLADPSGANVLTF
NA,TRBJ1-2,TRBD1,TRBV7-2,TGTGCCAGCAGCTTAGCCGGGACAGGGGAGCGGCTGGGCTATGGCTACACCTTC,CASSLAGTGERLGYGYTF
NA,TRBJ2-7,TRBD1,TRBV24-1,TGTGCCACCAGTGATTCCCGGACAGGGAGGACCCGCGAGCAGTACTTC,CATSDSRTGRTREQYF
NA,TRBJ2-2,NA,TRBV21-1,TGTGCCAGCAGCACACAGGACGGGACCGGGGAGCTGTTTTTT,CASSTQDGTGELFF
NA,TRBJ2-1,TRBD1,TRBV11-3,TGTGCCAGCAGGGGTCAGGGGGCAGGCAATGAGCAGTTCTTC,CASRGQGAGNEQFF
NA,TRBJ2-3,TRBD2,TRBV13,TGTGCCAGCAGCTTGTTAGCGGGAGCCCCAGATACGCAGTATTTT,CASSLLAGAPDTQYF
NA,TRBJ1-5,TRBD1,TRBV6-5,TGTGCCAGCAGCCTCGACAGGGGTGGCAATCAGCCCCAGCATTTT,CASSLDRGGNQPQHF
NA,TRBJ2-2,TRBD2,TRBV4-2,TGTGCCAGCAGCCAAGCCCGGACTAGCGGAGCCACCGGGGAGCTGTTTTTT,CASSQARTSGATGELFF
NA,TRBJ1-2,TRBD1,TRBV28,TGTGCCAGCAGTTGGGGGACAGGGGGCGCGAGAGGCTACACCTTC,CASSWGTGGARGYTF
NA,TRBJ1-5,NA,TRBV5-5,TGTGCCAGCAGACGAGAGAGACACTCCAATCAGCCCCAGCATTTT,CASRRERHSNQPQHF
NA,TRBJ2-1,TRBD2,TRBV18,TGTGCCAGCTCATCGACTAGCGACAATGAGCAGTTCTTC,CASSSTSDNEQFF
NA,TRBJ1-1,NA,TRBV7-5,TGTGCCAGAAGCTTAGCCCGACAGACAGCGAACACTGAAGCTTTCTTT,CARSLARQTANTEAFF
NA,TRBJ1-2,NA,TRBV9,TGTGCCAGCAGCGTAGGCGGGGCAGGGAAGCTTGAGGGCTACACCTTC,CASSVGGAGKLEGYTF
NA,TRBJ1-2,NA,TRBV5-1,TGCGCCAGCAGCTTGGGAGCGGCCATTTATGGCTACACCTTC,CASSLGAAIYGYTF
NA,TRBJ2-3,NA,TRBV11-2,TGTGCCAGCAGCTTTCTCGGGGATAGCACAGATACGCAGTATTTT,CASSFLGDSTDTQYF
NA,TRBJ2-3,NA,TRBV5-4,TGTGCCAGCAGCTTTATGGGAGCCCCCGCAGATACGCAGTATTTT,CASSFMGAPADTQYF
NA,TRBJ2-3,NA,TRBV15,TGTGCCACCAGCAGAGCCGGGATTCGCCTCGATACGCAGTATTTT,CATSRAGIRLDTQYF
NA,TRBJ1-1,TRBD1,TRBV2,TGTGCCAGCAGTGAAGAGGGACAGGGGAATGAAGCTTTCTTT,CASSEEGQGNEAFF
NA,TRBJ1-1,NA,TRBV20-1,TGCAGTGCCACAGGGCGGACTGAAGCTTTCTTT,CSATGRTEAFF
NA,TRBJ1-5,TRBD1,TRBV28,TGTGCCAGCAGCCGGGACAGGGGACAGCCCCAGCATTTT,CASSRDRGQPQHF
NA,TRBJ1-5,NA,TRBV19,TGTGCCAGTAGTATAGATATGATGCGGGATCAGCCCCAGCATTTT,CASSIDMMRDQPQHF
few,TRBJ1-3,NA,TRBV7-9,TGTGCCAGCATCGAGAGAACTGGAAACACCATATATTTT,CASIERTGNTIYF
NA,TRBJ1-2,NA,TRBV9,TGTGCCAGCAGCTTGTCCGGACAGCCCGACTATGGCTACACCTTC,CASSLSGQPDYGYTF
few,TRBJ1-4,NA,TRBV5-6,TGTGCCAGCAGCCCCCGGACAGCAACTAATGAAAAACTGTTTTTT,CASSPRTATNEKLFF
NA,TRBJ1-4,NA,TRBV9,TGTGCCAGCAGCGTAGGGCAGGCAACTAATGAAAAACTGTTTTTT,CASSVGQATNEKLFF